This T cell receptor (beta chain) was captured by sequencing in a study of siplizumab effects on memory and regulatory T cells. Study outcomes and limitations: Both greater diversity than memory cells and a major contribution to the alloresponse seemed to characterize naive T cells.

TCRdb's copy holds only in-frame clones and misses some; the assay was immunoSEQ multiplex PCR. The sample holds around 77,000 clones, less than 95% seen once. Germline CDR1 reads MNHEY; CDR2 reads SVGAGI. The CDR3 extends over 14 amino acids. The V and J ends lost 0 bases and 6 bases, in that order; junction bases with no gene match: 3. Comments on this clone: Antigen unknown.

The TCR originated in a human donor in good health. This sequence joins TRBV6-5 and TRBJ2-7; 9 nucleotides align to TRBD2. The sequencing sample was made of CD8+ T cells sorted from blood. The CDR3 region has the DNA TGTGCCAGCAGTTACTCGGGCGGGAGGGGCGAGCAGTACTTC. Its protein is CASSYSGGRGEQYF.